A single sample is the source of the 9 T cell receptor beta chains below, sequenced in a study of T cells in Graves' hyperthyroidism and ophthalmopathy. From RNA transcripts, TCR beta CDR3 regions were amplified. An initial round of RT-PCR targeting the TCR CDR3 relied on the HTBI primer set. TCRdb re-called the multiplex PCR reads through MiXCR, storing one row per CDR3 protein. The table records just under 750,000 distinct CDR3 sequences, 30% to 40% of them present only once. Material: blood. All receptors come from a woman aged 40 to 50 with Graves' hyperthyroidism.

In regard to this clonotype: One end of the junction varies from germline; a read error may be responsible. The CDR3 protein is CAGSPKNTEAFF. Written as DNA, the CDR3 is TGTGCCGGCAGCCCTAAGAACACTGAAGCTTTCTTT. This chain links TRBV7-2 with TRBJ1-1; D call uncertain. Germline V gene sequence: CDR1 SGHTA, CDR2 FQGNSA. This CDR3 region has 12 residues.

The chain uses TRBV10-3 and TRBJ2-2, with D maybe TRBD1 (6 bases). CDR1 ENHRY and CDR2 SYGVKD come from the germline V gene. Trimming pared 10 bases from V and 2 bases from J, leaving 20 bases between. The CDR3 consists of 16 residues. DNA of the CDR3: TGTGCCACAACGCCCCCTCGGGACACTAACACCGGGGAGCTGTTTTTT. Protein product: CATTPPRDTNTGELFF.

This clonotype was seen many times. This chain uses TRBV7-9 with TRBJ1-4; D gene unclear. The CDR3 runs 17 residues. Germline-derived CDR1 and CDR2 are SEHNR and FQNEAQ (reference sequence). Deletions cut 1 base from V and 0 bases from J, with 12 bases between. The CDR3 bases are TGTGCCAGCAGCTTAGGACATGGAATGGCAACTAATGAAAAACTGTTTTTT. Translated, it gives CASSLGHGMATNEKLFF.

This sequence joins TRBV5-1 and TRBJ1-4; possibly TRBD1 for D (6 bases). The CDR3 extends over 15 amino acids. Germline CDR1 and CDR2: SGHRS and YFSETQ. V lost 0 bases, J lost 7 bases, and 13 bases lay in between. CDR3 sequence reads: CASSLGDTGGEKLFF. The DNA of the CDR3 is TGCGCCAGCAGCTTGGGGGACACGGGGGGTGAAAAACTGTTTTTT.

V is TRBV7-2 and J is TRBJ2-5; D might be TRBD1 or TRBD2, each matching 5 bases. CDR3 size: 14 residues. V was cut by 5 bases and J by 9 bases, with 19 bases left in between. Per germline, CDR1 SGHTA and CDR2 FQGNSA. This chain's CDR3 is CASSGDGLNQPQYF. CDR3 coding DNA: TGTGCCAGCAGCGGGGACGGCCTCAATCAGCCCCAGTACTTC. Together with reference TRBV7-2 and TRBJ2-5, the CDR3 gives the full variable domain: GAGVSQSPSNKVTEKGKDVELRCDPISGHTALYWYRQSLGQGLEFLIYFQGNSAPDKSGLPSDRFSAERTGGSVSTLTIQRTQQEDSAVYLCASSGDGLNQPQYFGPGTRLLVL.

In regard to this clonotype: One junction end disagrees with the germline gene, perhaps due to a read error. This chain joins TRBV7-9 and TRBJ1-1, with TRBD1 matching 7 bases. CDR3 length: 14 residues. Germline values: CDR1 SEHNR, CDR2 FQNEAQ (reference sequence). The CDR3 region is CASRKTTGDTEASF. The CDR3 DNA follows: TGTGCCAGCAGAAAAACTACAGGGGACACTGAAGCTTCCTTT. The full variable domain, rest sourced from reference TRBV7-9 and TRBJ1-1, is DTGVSQNPRHKITKRGQNVTFRCDPISEHNRLYWYRQTLGQGPEFLTYFQNEAQLEKSRLLSDRFSAERPKGSFSTLEIQRTEQGDSAMYLCASRKTTGDTEASFGQGTRLTVV.

This clonotype has a count of ten or more. The chain has TRBV20-1 and TRBJ2-5, with 12 bases matching TRBD2. V shed 3 bases and J 5 bases; nucleotides not matched to a gene: 10. The germline V gene encodes CDR1 DFQATT and CDR2 SNEGSKA (reference sequence). This CDR3 comprises 16 residues. The CDR3 protein is CSARGASGRAGETQYF. DNA for the CDR3: TGCAGTGCTAGGGGCGCTAGCGGGAGGGCGGGTGAGACCCAGTACTTC.

The chain joins TRBV9 to TRBJ2-1, with a possible D match to TRBD2 (6 bases). The CDR3 covers 13 residues. Germline values: CDR1 SGDLS, CDR2 YYNGEE. The V and J ends lost 5 bases and 7 bases respectively, with 13 bases between them. CDR3 residues: CASRGSGLNEQFF. The CDR3 DNA is TGTGCCAGCAGGGGTAGCGGTTTAAATGAGCAGTTCTTC.

The chain recombines TRBV12-3 or TRBV12-4 with TRBJ1-2; D not certain. This CDR3 is built from 12 residues. Trimming shortened V by 1 base and J by 10 bases, and 10 bases separated the two germline ends. The CDR3 nucleotides read TGTGCCAGCAGTTTAGGGGAGATGGACTACACCTTC. Translated: CASSLGEMDYTF.